This TCR beta chain originates from a study of OX40 agonist ivuxolimab in advanced cancers. Study-level information: Past anti-PD-1, anti-PD-L1 or anti-CTLA-4 therapy was accepted, and 35% to 45% had received some.

Trimming left V 4 bases short and J 10 bases short, with 11 bases between. Germline loops: CDR1 MNHEY, CDR2 SVGAGI. The CDR3 totals 13 residues. Study-level points and caveats: Among the lowest levels of clonal expansion were found in partial responders at 0.1-3.0 mg/kg. Expanded peripheral T cells had an undetermined antigen specificity.

Libraries were prepared by immunoSEQ multiplex PCR; TCRdb keeps only in-frame clonotypes and omits some of them. This sample has over 30,000 clones, with approximately 89% found just once. This clone was counted a single time. Its antigen remains unidentified. Sequenced here: CD4+ or CD8+ T cells sorted from blood, sampled in a trial of the OX40 agonist ivuxolimab. The clonotype comes from an adult with an advanced solid tumor such as melanoma, head and neck, liver or kidney cancer. The V and J genes are TRBV6-5 and TRBJ1-6, with D perhaps TRBD1 (5 bases). The CDR3 nucleotides are TGTGCCAGCAGTTCGCAGGGAGCCTCACCCCTCCACTTT. It translates to CASSSQGASPLHF.